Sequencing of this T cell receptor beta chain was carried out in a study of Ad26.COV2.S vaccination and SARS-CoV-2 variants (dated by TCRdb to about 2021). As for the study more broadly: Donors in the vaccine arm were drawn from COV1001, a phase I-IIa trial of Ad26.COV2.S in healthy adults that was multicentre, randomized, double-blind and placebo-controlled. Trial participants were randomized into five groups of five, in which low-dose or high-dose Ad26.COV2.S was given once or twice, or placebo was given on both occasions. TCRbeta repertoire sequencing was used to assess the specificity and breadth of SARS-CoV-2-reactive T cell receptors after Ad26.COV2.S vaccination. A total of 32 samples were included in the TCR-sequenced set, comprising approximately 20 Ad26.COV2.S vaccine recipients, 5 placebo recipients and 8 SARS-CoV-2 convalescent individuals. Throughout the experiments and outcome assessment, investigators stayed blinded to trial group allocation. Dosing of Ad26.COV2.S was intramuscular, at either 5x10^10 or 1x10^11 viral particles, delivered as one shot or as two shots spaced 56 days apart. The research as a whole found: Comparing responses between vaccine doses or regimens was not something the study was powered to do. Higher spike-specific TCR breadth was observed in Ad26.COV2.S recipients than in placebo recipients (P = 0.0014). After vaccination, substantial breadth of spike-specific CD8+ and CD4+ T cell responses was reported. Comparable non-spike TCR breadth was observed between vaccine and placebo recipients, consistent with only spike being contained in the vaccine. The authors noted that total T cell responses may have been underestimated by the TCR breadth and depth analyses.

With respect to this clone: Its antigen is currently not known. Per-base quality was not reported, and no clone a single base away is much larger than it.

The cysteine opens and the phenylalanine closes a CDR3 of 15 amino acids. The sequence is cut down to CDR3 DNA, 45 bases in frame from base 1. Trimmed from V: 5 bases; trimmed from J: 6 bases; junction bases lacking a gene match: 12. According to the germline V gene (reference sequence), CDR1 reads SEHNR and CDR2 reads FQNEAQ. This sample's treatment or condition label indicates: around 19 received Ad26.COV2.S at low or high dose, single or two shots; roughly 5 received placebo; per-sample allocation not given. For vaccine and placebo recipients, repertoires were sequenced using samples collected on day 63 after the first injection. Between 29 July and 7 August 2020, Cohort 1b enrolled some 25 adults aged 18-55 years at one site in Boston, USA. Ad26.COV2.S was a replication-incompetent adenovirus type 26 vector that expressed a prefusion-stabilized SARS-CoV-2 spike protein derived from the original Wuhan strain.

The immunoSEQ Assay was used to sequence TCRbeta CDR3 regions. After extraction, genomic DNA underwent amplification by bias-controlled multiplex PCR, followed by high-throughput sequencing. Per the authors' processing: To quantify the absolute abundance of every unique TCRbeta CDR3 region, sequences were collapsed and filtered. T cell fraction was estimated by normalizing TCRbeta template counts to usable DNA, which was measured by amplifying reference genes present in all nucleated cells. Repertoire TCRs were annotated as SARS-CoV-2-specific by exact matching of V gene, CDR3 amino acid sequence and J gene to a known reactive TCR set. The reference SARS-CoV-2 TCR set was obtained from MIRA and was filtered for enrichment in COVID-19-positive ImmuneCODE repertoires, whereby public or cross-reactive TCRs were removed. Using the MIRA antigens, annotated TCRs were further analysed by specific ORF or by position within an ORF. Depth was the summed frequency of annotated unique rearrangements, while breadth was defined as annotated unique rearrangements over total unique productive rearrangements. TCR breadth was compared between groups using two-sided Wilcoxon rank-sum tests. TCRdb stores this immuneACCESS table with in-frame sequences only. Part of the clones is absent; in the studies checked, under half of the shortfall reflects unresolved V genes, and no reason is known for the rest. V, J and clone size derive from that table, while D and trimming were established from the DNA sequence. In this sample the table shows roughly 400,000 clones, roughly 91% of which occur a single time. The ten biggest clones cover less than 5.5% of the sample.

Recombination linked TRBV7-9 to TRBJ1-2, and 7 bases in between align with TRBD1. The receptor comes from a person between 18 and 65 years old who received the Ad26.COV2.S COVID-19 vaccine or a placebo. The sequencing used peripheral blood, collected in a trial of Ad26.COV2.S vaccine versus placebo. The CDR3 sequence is CASSQSTGSWHGYTF. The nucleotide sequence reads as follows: TGTGCCAGCAGCCAATCGACAGGGAGTTGGCATGGCTACACCTTC.